The T cell receptor beta chain described here comes from a study of response to subunit inactivated influenza vaccine (dated by TCRdb to 2016 to 2019). General notes on the study: Deep quantitative profiling of the T cell receptor repertoire was used in the study to follow responses to a trivalent subunit inactivated influenza vaccine. General findings and caveats noted by the study authors: The authors proposed that each seasonal influenza vaccination may bring in only a limited number of new T cells.

The library was generated by RT-PCR. TCRdb shows the sequencer as Illumina HiSeq 2500. TCRdb reprocessing: public reads trimmed at Q25 with fastp, clones called with MiXCR, in-frame beta chains kept. Every CDR3 protein is listed once, alongside the most common genes and DNA of its rows. Counted in this sample were 700,000 to 900,000 distinct CDR3 sequences; approximately 21% of them appeared once. The leading ten clones occupy 9.5% to 13% of the sample. The CDR3 goes from the cysteine to the phenylalanine over 14 residues. Left in the record is the CDR3 DNA by itself, 42 bases read in frame from the first base. CDR1 is given as LNHNV and CDR2 as YYDKDF, both from the germline V gene (reference sequence). At the junction V is shortened by 2 bases and J by 7 bases, with 14 bases in between. Concerning this clonotype itself: Its antigen is unknown. No base-level quality is on record; no much larger clone is a single base apart.

The sample was PBMCs from blood, taken roughly 5 days after vaccination. The TCR was taken from a man between 45 and 60 years old who received an inactivated influenza vaccine. Donor details come from another sample of the same person, matched by shared clones. The rearranged chain carries TRBV15 and TRBJ2-5; there is no confident call for the D gene. The CDR3 region has the sequence CATSRPGRKTTQYF. The nucleotides read TGTGCCACCAGCAGACCGGGCCGGAAAACGACCCAGTACTTC.